This T cell receptor beta chain was captured by sequencing in a study of shared clonotypes between healthy human individuals. Naive CD8 cells lacked CD45RO and underwent positive selection for CCR7, leaving out terminally differentiated effector memory CD45RA+ cells. The CDR3 totals 12 residues. Trimming cost V 7 bases and J 1 base, with 6 bases left between them. Germline-derived CDR1 and CDR2 are MNHEY and SMNVEV (reference sequence). Replicate sorted-subset PCRs were loaded with approximately 200 ng DNA, about 30,000 T cell genomes. Measured with immunoSEQ multiplex PCR; TCRdb has only the in-frame clones, and not every one. The data show approximately 840,000 clones, with roughly 96% seen just once and over 0.2% held by the top ten.

The rearrangement uses TRBV27 and TRBJ2-3; D remains ambiguous. The sample was naive CD8+ T cells sorted from blood. The receptor comes from a man between 25 and 39 years old in good health. In DNA, the CDR3 is TGTGCCAGCACCACAGGCACAGATACGCAGTATTTT. Amino acid sequence: CASTTGTDTQYF.